Below, one TCR beta chain is given with its context. Trimming cost V 1 base and J 2 bases, with 6 bases left between them. The length of the CDR3 is 14 residues. Germline V gene sequence: CDR1 SGHTA, CDR2 FQGNSA. TCRdb recomputed calls from the RT-PCR reads with MiXCR, one row per CDR3 protein. The sample includes approximately 700,000 distinct CDR3 sequences, roughly 14% of them seen just once. The sample belongs to a study of response to subunit inactivated influenza vaccine. This sequence originates from a man between 45 and 60 years old who received an inactivated influenza vaccine. The rearrangement links TRBV7-2 to TRBJ2-1; the D is unclear. The sequenced sample was PBMCs from blood, obtained 14 to 15 days before vaccination. Here the CDR3 reads CASSLVLAYNEQFF. DNA for the CDR3: TGTGCCAGCAGCTTAGTGCTGGCCTACAATGAGCAGTTCTTC.